The rows below give T cell receptor beta chains drawn from one sample of a study of blood T cell repertoires in COVID-19. Assay used: immunoSEQ multiplex PCR; TCRdb lists only in-frame clones, some missing. The sample has about 280,000 clones, almost 85% seen once. Sequencing input: peripheral blood. These receptors were taken from a man aged 45-65 years with active or convalescent COVID-19. Each CDR3 is given with its conserved first and last residue. The D gene is left open where the match is weak. Rows give clone size only sometimes, using once, few, many, or a class for an expanded clone.

length: 19; D: .; V: TRBV27; J: TRBJ1-4; size: few; CDR3: CASSLHHRVLEGGREKLFF; DNA: TGTGCCAGCAGTCTCCACCACAGGGTCTTGGAAGGAGGACGTGAAAAACTGTTTTTT
length: 16; D: .; V: TRBV15; J: TRBJ1-3; size: .; CDR3: CASGSAPKSSGNTIYF; DNA: TGTGCCTCGGGTTCGGCTCCCAAGAGCTCTGGAAACACCATATATTTT
length: 13; D: .; V: TRBV28; J: TRBJ1-1; size: .; CDR3: CASSLPKNTEAFF; DNA: TGTGCCAGCAGTTTACCCAAGAACACTGAAGCTTTCTTT
length: 14; D: TRBD1; V: TRBV6-7; J: TRBJ2-7; size: .; CDR3: CASGGGQGIYEQYF; DNA: TGTGCCAGCGGGGGGGGACAGGGTATCTACGAGCAGTACTTC
length: 15; D: TRBD1; V: TRBV6-5; J: TRBJ1-1; size: few; CDR3: CASSYFRQGNTEAFF; DNA: TGTGCCAGCAGTTACTTCCGACAGGGAAACACTGAAGCTTTCTTT
length: 13; D: .; V: TRBV5-4; J: TRBJ1-1; size: .; CDR3: CASSSDRSLGAFF; DNA: TGTGCCAGCAGCTCGGACAGATCTCTAGGGGCTTTCTTT
length: 15; D: TRBD2; V: TRBV28; J: TRBJ2-7; size: once; CDR3: CASSFPPTGGYEQYF; DNA: TGTGCCAGCAGTTTCCCTCCCACGGGAGGCTACGAGCAGTACTTC
length: 14; D: .; V: TRBV20-1; J: TRBJ2-5; size: .; CDR3: CSASGRSRQETQYF; DNA: TGCAGTGCTAGTGGCCGGAGCAGACAAGAGACCCAGTACTTC
length: 13; D: .; V: TRBV6-5; J: TRBJ1-5; size: few; CDR3: CASKGTSNQPQHF; DNA: TGTGCCAGCAAGGGGACAAGCAATCAGCCCCAGCATTTT
length: 13; D: TRBD2; V: TRBV29-1; J: TRBJ2-3; size: .; CDR3: CSVRGGGTDTQYF; DNA: TGCAGCGTGCGGGGGGGCGGCACAGATACGCAGTATTTT
length: 15; D: .; V: TRBV7-9; J: TRBJ2-5; size: .; CDR3: CASSLRGRGEETQYF; DNA: TGTGCCAGCAGCTTAAGGGGCAGGGGGGAAGAGACCCAGTACTTC
length: 17; D: .; V: TRBV18; J: TRBJ2-1; size: .; CDR3: CASSPPTGSSSYNEQFF; DNA: TGTGCCAGCTCACCACCGACAGGTTCTAGCTCCTACAATGAGCAGTTCTTC
length: 12; D: .; V: TRBV11-1; J: TRBJ2-7; size: .; CDR3: CASRGLGYEQYF; DNA: TGTGCCAGCAGGGGACTGGGTTACGAGCAGTACTTC
length: 12; D: .; V: TRBV19; J: TRBJ1-2; size: .; CDR3: CASSIQGYGYTF; DNA: TGTGCCAGTAGTATTCAGGGTTACGGCTACACCTTC
length: 15; D: TRBD1; V: TRBV10-3; J: TRBJ2-7; size: .; CDR3: CAISEGTVRSYEQYF; DNA: TGTGCCATCAGTGAGGGGACAGTCCGATCCTACGAGCAGTACTTC
length: 14; D: .; V: TRBV28; J: TRBJ2-3; size: .; CDR3: CASSLGGAMDTQYF; DNA: TGTGCCAGCAGTTTAGGGGGCGCCATGGATACGCAGTATTTT
length: 15; D: .; V: TRBV11-2; J: TRBJ2-5; size: once; CDR3: CASSPRGDVQETQYF; DNA: TGTGCCAGCAGCCCCCGCGGTGATGTCCAAGAGACCCAGTACTTC
length: 14; D: TRBD1; V: TRBV6-1; J: TRBJ1-2; size: .; CDR3: CASSRDRIFYGYTF; DNA: TGTGCCAGCAGCCGGGACAGAATCTTCTATGGCTACACCTTC
length: 16; D: TRBD1; V: TRBV19; J: TRBJ1-6; size: few; CDR3: CASSIPGQGSHSPLHF; DNA: TGTGCCAGTAGTATACCGGGACAGGGGTCTCATTCACCCCTCCACTTT